This T cell receptor (beta chain) was identified during a study of cytomegalovirus exposure and HLA in healthy donors. Use of 60 Vbeta and 13 Jbeta primers characterized the PCR. Authors' analysis steps: Among the unique TCR beta chains that a later analysis counted, about 86 million in all, 10 million to 11 million were shared. The method was immunoSEQ multiplex PCR; TCRdb's version includes in-frame clones alone and lacks a portion of them. The V and J calls and clone size come from that table; D and trimming were worked out from the DNA. The table includes more than 95,000 clones, 73% detected once. Comment on this clone: Its antigen is unknown.

Study-level results: The study put about 180 TCR beta chains on its list as cytomegalovirus-associated. The Asian-associated ancestry cluster reportedly had fewer N-insertions than the approximately 700-donor mean in a later analysis.

Sequences were obtained from PBMCs. The sequence was collected from a man aged 60 to 69 in good health and CMV-seropositive.

In DNA form, the CDR3 reads TGTGCCAGCAGTGTATCGGGGAACTCCTACGAGCAGTACTTC. Its protein is CASSVSGNSYEQYF. V is TRBV6-1 and J is TRBJ2-7; the D gene is possibly TRBD2 (5 bases). The CDR3 covers 14 residues. V lost 4 bases and J lost 0, with 10 bases in between. Germline CDR1 is MNHNS and CDR2 is SASEGT.